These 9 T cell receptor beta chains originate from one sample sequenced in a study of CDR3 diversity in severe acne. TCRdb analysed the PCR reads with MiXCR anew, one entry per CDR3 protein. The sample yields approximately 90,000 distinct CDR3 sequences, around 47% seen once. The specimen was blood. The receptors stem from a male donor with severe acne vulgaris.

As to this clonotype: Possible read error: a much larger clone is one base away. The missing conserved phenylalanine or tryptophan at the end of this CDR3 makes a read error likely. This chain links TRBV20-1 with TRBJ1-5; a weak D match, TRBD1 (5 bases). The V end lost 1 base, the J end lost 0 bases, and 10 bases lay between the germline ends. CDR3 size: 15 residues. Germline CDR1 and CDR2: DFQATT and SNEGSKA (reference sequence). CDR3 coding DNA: TGCAGTGCTAGAGTCCGGGGCGGTAGCAATCAGCCCCAGCATCTT. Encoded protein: CSARVRGGSNQPQHL.

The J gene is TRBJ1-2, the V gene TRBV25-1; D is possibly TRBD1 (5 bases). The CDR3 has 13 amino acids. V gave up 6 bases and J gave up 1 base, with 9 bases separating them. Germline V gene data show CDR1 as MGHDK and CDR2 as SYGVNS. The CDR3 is CASSHRSNYGYTF. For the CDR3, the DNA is TGTGCCAGCAGCCACAGGAGTAACTATGGCTACACCTTC.

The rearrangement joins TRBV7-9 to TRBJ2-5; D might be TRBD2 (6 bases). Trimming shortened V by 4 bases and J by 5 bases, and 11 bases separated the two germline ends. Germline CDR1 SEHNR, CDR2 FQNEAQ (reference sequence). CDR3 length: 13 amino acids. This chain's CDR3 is CASSWAGQETQYF. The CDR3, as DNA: TGTGCCAGCAGCTGGGCGGGGCAGGAGACCCAGTACTTC.

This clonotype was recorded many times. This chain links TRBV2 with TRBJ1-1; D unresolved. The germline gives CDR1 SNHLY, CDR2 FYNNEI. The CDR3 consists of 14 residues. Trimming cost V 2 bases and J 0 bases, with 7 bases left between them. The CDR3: CASSETTVNTEAFF. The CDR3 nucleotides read TGTGCCAGCAGTGAAACGACGGTGAACACTGAAGCTTTCTTT.

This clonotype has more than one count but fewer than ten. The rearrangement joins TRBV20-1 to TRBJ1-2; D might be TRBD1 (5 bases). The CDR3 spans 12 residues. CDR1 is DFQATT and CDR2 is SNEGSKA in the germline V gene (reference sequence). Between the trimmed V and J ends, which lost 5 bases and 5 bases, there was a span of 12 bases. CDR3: CSARGDEYGYTF. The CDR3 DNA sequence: TGCAGTGCTCGGGGGGACGAGTATGGCTACACCTTC.

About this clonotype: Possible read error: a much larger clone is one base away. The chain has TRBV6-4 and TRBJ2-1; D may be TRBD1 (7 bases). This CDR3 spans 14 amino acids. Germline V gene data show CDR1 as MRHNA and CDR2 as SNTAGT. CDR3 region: CASSEGQGGNGQFF. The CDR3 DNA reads TGTGCCAGCAGTGAAGGCCAGGGGGGAAATGGGCAGTTCTTC.

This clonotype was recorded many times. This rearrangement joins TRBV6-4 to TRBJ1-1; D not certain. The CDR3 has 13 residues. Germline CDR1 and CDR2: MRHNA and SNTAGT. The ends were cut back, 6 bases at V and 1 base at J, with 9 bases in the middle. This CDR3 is CASSQLENTEAFF. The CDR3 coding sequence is TGTGCCAGCAGCCAACTAGAGAACACTGAAGCTTTCTTT.

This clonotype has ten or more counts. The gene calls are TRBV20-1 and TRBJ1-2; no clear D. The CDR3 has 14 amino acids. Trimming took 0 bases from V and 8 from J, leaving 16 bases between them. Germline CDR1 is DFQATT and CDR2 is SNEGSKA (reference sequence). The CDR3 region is CSARDTGPGQGYTF. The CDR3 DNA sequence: TGCAGTGCTAGAGATACCGGACCCGGTCAGGGCTACACCTTC.

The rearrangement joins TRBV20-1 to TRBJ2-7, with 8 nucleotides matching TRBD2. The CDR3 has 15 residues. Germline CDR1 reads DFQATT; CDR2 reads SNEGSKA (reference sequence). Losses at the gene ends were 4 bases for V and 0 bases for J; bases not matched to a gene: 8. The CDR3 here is CSAILAGPPSYEQYF. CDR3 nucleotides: TGCAGTGCTATTCTAGCGGGCCCTCCCTCCTACGAGCAGTACTTC.